The present TCR beta chain was sequenced within a study of blood T cell repertoires in COVID-19. Profiling relied on immunoSEQ multiplex PCR, and the TCRdb table lists in-frame clones only, not all of them. The table lists about 100,000 clones, approximately 85% of them singletons. Trimming removed 4 bases from V and 4 bases from J; junction bases left unmatched: 6. This CDR3 comprises 14 residues. CDR1 is LGHDT and CDR2 is YNNKEL in the germline V gene (reference sequence). The origin of this receptor is a woman in her sixties or seventies with acute or convalescent COVID-19. What was sequenced was peripheral blood. This chain uses TRBV3-1 (or the pseudogene TRBV3-2) with TRBJ1-1, with 7 bases that match TRBD1. The CDR3 DNA is TGTGCCAGCAGCCCACACAGGGGAGTCACTGAAGCTTTCTTT. Translation gives CASSPHRGVTEAFF.